This TCR beta chain was retrieved from a study of identical twins. Whole-study results and caveats: Alpha sequences that were out-of-frame and twin-shared showed an excess of low generation probability.

This clonotype was recorded a few times. Antigen unknown. TCRdb reprocessed the 5' RACE reads with MiXCR, giving one entry per CDR3 protein. This sample has about 190,000 distinct CDR3 sequences, with around 15% found just once. Looked up from germline, CDR1 is SGDLS and CDR2 is YYNGEE. The CDR3 covers 14 residues. The V and J ends lost 7 bases and 4 bases, in that order; junction bases with no gene match: 8. The same sample was also studied in work on T cells expressing NK-cell markers. That work adds: In several experiments, an anti-gamma-delta TCR antibody restricted sorting to alpha-beta TCR T cells.

Sequencing was carried out using CD8+ T cells sorted from blood. This sequence originates from a woman aged 18-29 years in good health. The V and J genes are TRBV9 and TRBJ2-1; 7 bases match TRBD2. CDR3 bases: TGTGCCAGCTCTAAGGAGGGAGGGTACAATGAGCAGTTCTTC. Its translation is CASSKEGGYNEQFF.